This T cell receptor beta chain was captured by sequencing in a study of cytomegalovirus exposure and HLA in healthy donors. PCR employed 60 Vbeta and 13 Jbeta primers. Sequencing used immunoSEQ multiplex PCR; TCRdb keeps in-frame clones, though not all of them. The sample has 90,000 to 100,000 clones, about 72% seen once; the top ten hold over 15%. Whole-study results and caveats: A later analysis linked a missense variant in DCLRE1C to the trimming of TCR beta V and J genes. Likely technical artifact: a cluster of highly shared sequence variants. Cytomegalovirus status, reportedly, was diagnosed with high specificity and sensitivity by the classifier. The authors listed around 150 TCR beta chains as cytomegalovirus-associated.

The CDR3 contains 16 residues. V gave up 0 bases and J gave up 0 bases, with 9 bases separating them. CDR1 is LNHNV and CDR2 is YYDKDF in the germline V gene (reference sequence). On this clone itself: Its cognate antigen is unknown.

This TCR derives from a woman aged 55-70 years in good health and CMV-seropositive. The genes are TRBV15 and TRBJ1-5, with no clear D. Sequencing used PBMCs. CDR3 in amino acids: CATSREGDTSNQPQHF. The CDR3 DNA is TGTGCCACCAGCAGAGAAGGCGACACTAGCAATCAGCCCCAGCATTTT. The variable domain in full, completed from reference TRBV15 and TRBJ1-5, reads DAMVIQNPRYQVTQFGKPVTLSCSQTLNHNVMYWYQQKSSQAPKLLFHYYDKDFNNEADTPDNFQSRRPNTSFCFLDIRSPGLGDTAMYLCATSREGDTSNQPQHFGDGTRLSIL.